The 18 T cell receptor beta chains given below trace back to one sample, sequenced in a study of cytomegalovirus exposure and HLA in healthy donors. The PCR contained 60 Vbeta and 13 Jbeta primers. The assay was immunoSEQ multiplex PCR, and TCRdb's table has in-frame clones only and misses some. This table has approximately 70,000 clones, 70% to 85% appearing once. Sequencing was performed on PBMCs. These receptors were collected from a man between 60 and 75 years old in good health and CMV-seropositive.

The gene calls are TRBV5-4 and TRBJ1-4; 8 bases are a match to TRBD1. The CDR3 spans 15 residues. Germline CDR1 SGHNT, CDR2 YYREEE (reference sequence). V gave up 4 bases and J gave up 5 bases; unmatched junction bases: 7. The CDR3 spells CASSQRDRGNEKLFF. The DNA of the CDR3 is TGTGCCAGCAGCCAAAGAGACAGGGGAAATGAAAAACTGTTTTTT.

The V gene is TRBV5-6, the J gene TRBJ1-5; D is ambiguous. The CDR3 length is 14 residues. V was cut by 0 bases and J by 6 bases, with 10 bases left in between. Germline CDR1 and CDR2: SGHDT and YYEEEE. CDR3 in DNA: TGTGCCAGCAGCTTGGCAGGCGGGAGTCAGCCCCAGCATTTT. Protein sequence: CASSLAGGSQPQHF.

This chain connects TRBV5-1 to TRBJ2-1; D is uncertain. V was cut by 1 base and J by 6 bases, with 14 bases left in between. The CDR3 has 15 amino acids. Germline V gene lookup returns CDR1 SGHRS and CDR2 YFSETQ. The CDR3 DNA reads as TGCGCCAGCAGCTTGTCTGGGCCAAACCTCAATGAGCAGTTCTTC. Its translation is CASSLSGPNLNEQFF.

The V gene is TRBV2, the J gene TRBJ2-1; a possible D gene is TRBD1 (6 bases). The CDR3 runs 13 residues. Germline loops: CDR1 SNHLY, CDR2 FYNNEI. Trimming cost V 7 bases and J 4 bases, with 11 bases left between them. CDR3 coding DNA: TGTGCCAGCAACAGGGCCGTTTACAATGAGCAGTTCTTC. Its protein product is CASNRAVYNEQFF.

Here the CDR3 DNA reads TGTGCCAGCAGCTTAGGTTTCGCCAGCGGGCATTACACAGATACGCAGTATTTT. Translated, it gives CASSLGFASGHYTDTQYF. The chain combines TRBV11-2 with TRBJ2-3, with D perhaps matching TRBD2 (6 bases). V lost 1 base, J lost 2 bases, and 19 bases lay in between. This CDR3 is 18 amino acids long. Germline V gene lookup returns CDR1 SGHAT and CDR2 FQNNGV.

The chain joins TRBV7-9 to TRBJ1-3; tentative D call: TRBD1 (5 bases). Trimming removed 6 bases at V and 2 bases at J, with 11 bases between. From germline, CDR1 is SEHNR and CDR2 FQNEAQ (reference sequence). The CDR3 length is 14 residues. This chain's CDR3 is CASSLGGAGNTIYF. The CDR3 coding sequence is TGTGCCAGCAGTTTGGGGGGGGCTGGAAACACCATATATTTT.

This chain uses TRBV19 with TRBJ2-5; 12 bases line up with TRBD2. The trim removed 5 bases at V and 4 bases at J, leaving 11 bases unmatched. The germline V gene encodes CDR1 LNHDA and CDR2 SQIVND (reference sequence). This CDR3 region has 17 residues. The CDR3 DNA follows: TGTGCCAGTAGTCGGACTAGCGGGAAATCCACCAGAGAGACCCAGTACTTC. Amino acid sequence: CASSRTSGKSTRETQYF.

The chain carries TRBV5-8 and TRBJ1-5, with 8 bases aligning to TRBD1. Germline lookup yields CDR1 SGHTS and CDR2 YDEGEE. This CDR3 region has 12 residues. V lost 5 bases, J lost 6 bases, and 1 base stayed unmatched. The CDR3 nucleotides are TGTGCCAGCAGTGGACAGGGTCAGCCCCAGCATTTT. Translating gives CASSGQGQPQHF. The full variable domain, with the rest looked up from reference TRBV5-8 and TRBJ1-5, is EAGVTQSPTHLIKTRGQQATLRCSPISGHTSVYWYQQALGLGLQFLLWYDEGEERNRGNFPPRFSGRQFPNYSSELNVNALELEDSALYLCASSGQGQPQHFGDGTRLSIL.

The chain links TRBV7-2 to TRBJ1-2; TRBD1 agrees at 7 bases. This CDR3 region has 13 residues. Per germline, CDR1 SGHTA and CDR2 FQGNSA. The J segment lost 4 bases and the V segment lost 5 bases, leaving 4 bases of the junction unmatched. The CDR3 reads CASSPGQIYGYTF. As DNA, the CDR3 is TGTGCCAGCAGCCCGGGACAGATCTATGGCTACACCTTC.

The V call is TRBV11-2, the J call TRBJ2-7, with 10 bases matching TRBD1. V shed 4 bases, J shed 3 bases, and the junction held 6 bases outside the gene matches. CDR3 length equals 15 residues. The germline gives CDR1 SGHAT, CDR2 FQNNGV. The DNA of the CDR3 is TGTGCCAGCAGCTACGGGACAGGGGATTACTACGAGCAGTACTTC. Translating it yields CASSYGTGDYYEQYF.

This clone was seen a few times. The chain has TRBV5-4 and TRBJ1-1; 11 bases are shared with TRBD1. Looked up from germline, CDR1 is SGHNT and CDR2 is YYREEE (reference sequence). The V gene end was trimmed by 3 bases and the J gene end by 0 bases; junction bases not matched to a gene: 7. This CDR3 spans 17 amino acids. CDR3 sequence: CASSSWTGGILNTEAFF. The CDR3, as DNA: TGTGCCAGCAGCTCCTGGACAGGGGGCATCTTGAACACTGAAGCTTTCTTT.

The V gene is TRBV4-2, the J gene TRBJ2-1; D ambiguous. V lost 0 bases, J lost 3 bases, and 6 bases lay in between. The CDR3 runs to 14 residues. Germline V CDR1 and CDR2: LGHNA, YNFKEQ. In DNA, the CDR3 is TGTGCCAGCAGCCAAGATCCATTCTACAATGAGCAGTTCTTC. This translates into CASSQDPFYNEQFF.

The chain uses TRBV6-1 and TRBJ1-4; D remains ambiguous. The CDR3 is made up of 14 amino acids. Germline V gene lookup returns CDR1 MNHNS and CDR2 SASEGT. V lost 3 bases and J 7 bases, leaving 12 bases between the germline ends. Here the CDR3 reads CASSEVNLSEKLFF. The CDR3 DNA reads TGTGCCAGCAGTGAGGTGAACCTGAGTGAAAAACTGTTTTTT.

This clone is termed medium-sized. The CDR3 loop is CASSQVSGDSYEQYF. For the CDR3, the DNA is TGTGCCAGCAGCCAAGTTAGCGGGGATTCCTACGAGCAGTACTTC. The V and J genes are TRBV4-2 and TRBJ2-7; 8 bases match TRBD2. This CDR3 region has 15 residues. The junction had 3 bases not matched to a gene; V was cut back by 1 base and J by 1 base. From germline, CDR1 is LGHNA and CDR2 YNFKEQ.

The J gene is TRBJ1-2, the V gene TRBV6-1; D possibly corresponds to TRBD1 (5 bases). The CDR3 is 13 residues long. The V end was cut by 5 bases, the J end by 4 bases, with 11 bases between. Germline assignment: CDR1 MNHNS and CDR2 SASEGT. The CDR3 region has the DNA TGTGCCAGCAGTTCTCAGGGATTCTATGGCTACACCTTC. This encodes CASSSQGFYGYTF.

There are a few counts of this clone. This chain joins TRBV7-2 and TRBJ1-1; no firm D call. V lost 5 bases to trimming and J lost 4 bases, with 17 bases between them. Germline lookup yields CDR1 SGHTA and CDR2 FQGNSA. This CDR3 contains 15 residues. As DNA, the CDR3 is TGTGCCAGCAGCCCGTTAAGGAGGGAGAGCACTGAAGCTTTCTTT. Translated: CASSPLRRESTEAFF.

The V call is TRBV2, the J call TRBJ1-4; 7 bases agree with TRBD1. The CDR3 runs to 15 residues. Trimming at V came to 7 bases and at J to 8 bases, leaving 13 bases not matched to a gene. Looked up from germline, CDR1 is SNHLY and CDR2 is FYNNEI. The CDR3 loop is CASTGLTGLREKLFF. CDR3 in DNA: TGTGCCAGCACTGGATTGACAGGGTTAAGGGAAAAACTGTTTTTT.

The chain recombines TRBV10-3 with TRBJ2-1, with TRBD1 identical over 10 bases. The J segment lost 9 bases and the V segment lost 6 bases, leaving 14 bases of the junction unmatched. This CDR3 comprises 16 residues. From germline, CDR1 is ENHRY and CDR2 SYGVKD. CDR3 in amino acids: CAISPLSGTGVVEQFF. Written as DNA, the CDR3 is TGTGCCATCAGCCCCCTATCCGGGACAGGGGTGGTTGAGCAGTTCTTC.